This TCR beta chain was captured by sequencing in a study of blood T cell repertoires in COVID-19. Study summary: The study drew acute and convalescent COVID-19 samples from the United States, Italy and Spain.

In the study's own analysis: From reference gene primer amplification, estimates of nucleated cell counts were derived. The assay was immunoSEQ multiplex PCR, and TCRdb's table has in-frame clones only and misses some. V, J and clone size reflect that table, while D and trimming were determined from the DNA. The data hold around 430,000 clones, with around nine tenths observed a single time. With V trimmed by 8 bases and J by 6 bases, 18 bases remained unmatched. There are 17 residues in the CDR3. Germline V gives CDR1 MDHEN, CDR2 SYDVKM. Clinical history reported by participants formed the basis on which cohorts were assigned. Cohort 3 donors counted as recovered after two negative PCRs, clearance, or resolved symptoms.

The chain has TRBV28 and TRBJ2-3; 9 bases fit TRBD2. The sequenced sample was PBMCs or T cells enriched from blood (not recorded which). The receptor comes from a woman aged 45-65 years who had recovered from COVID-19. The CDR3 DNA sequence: TGTGCCAGCTCTCCACCTGCAAAAGCGGGGGGTGGGGATACGCAGTATTTT. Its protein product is CASSPPAKAGGGDTQYF.